The rows below give T cell receptor beta chains drawn from one sample of a study of CD8+ T cells in alopecia areata. Libraries were prepared by immunoSEQ multiplex PCR; TCRdb keeps only in-frame clonotypes and omits some of them. The top ten hold under 30% of the sample, which has approximately 54,000 clones, 90% to 97% seen once. The specimen comprised CD8+ T cells sorted from blood, sampled at week 0. The receptors shown here come from a human donor with alopecia areata. Each CDR3 is given with its conserved first and last residue. Fields, in order: V gene, J gene, D gene, CDR3 length, clone size, CDR3 protein, CDR3 DNA. A D gene is named only where the DNA matches it firmly. Only some rows state a clone size, as once, few, many or a class for expanded clones.

TRBV10-1	TRBJ2-7	NA	12	NA	CASSERLYEQYF	TGCGCCAGCAGCGAGAGGCTCTACGAGCAGTACTTC
TRBV4-3	TRBJ1-1	NA	16	NA	CASSQEVDGMNTEAFF	TGCGCCAGCAGCCAAGAGGTGGACGGCATGAACACTGAAGCTTTCTTT
TRBV2	TRBJ2-7	NA	14	NA	CASSKGRSSYEQYF	TGTGCCAGCAGTAAGGGACGGAGCTCCTACGAGCAGTACTTC
TRBV5-4	TRBJ2-7	NA	14	NA	CASSYQGAGDEQYF	TGTGCCAGCAGCTATCAGGGGGCGGGGGACGAGCAGTACTTC
TRBV25-1	TRBJ1-4	NA	14	NA	CASSSDRVDEKLFF	TGTGCCAGCAGTTCGGACCGCGTTGATGAAAAACTGTTTTTT
TRBV27	TRBJ1-5	NA	15	NA	CASSPTGYSNQPQHF	TGTGCCAGCAGTCCGACGGGTTATAGCAATCAGCCCCAGCATTTT
TRBV6-5	TRBJ2-7	TRBD1	11	NA	CATHRGLEQYF	TGTGCCACTCACAGGGGGCTCGAGCAGTACTTC
TRBV19	TRBJ1-5	NA	15	NA	CASSISGVGNQPQHF	TGTGCCAGTAGTATTTCAGGGGTTGGCAATCAGCCCCAGCATTTT
TRBV5-6	TRBJ2-3	NA	15	NA	CASSFYFLGYDTQYF	TGTGCCAGCAGCTTCTATTTCTTGGGTTACGATACGCAGTATTTT
TRBV7-2	TRBJ2-5	TRBD2	14	NA	CASSLTSGQETQYF	TGTGCCAGCAGCTTAACTAGCGGACAAGAGACCCAGTACTTC
TRBV27	TRBJ2-3	NA	13	once	CASSPVGSDTQYF	TGTGCCAGCAGTCCCGTGGGGTCGGATACGCAGTATTTT
TRBV25-1	TRBJ2-7	NA	13	NA	CASSPPGAYEQYF	TGTGCCAGCAGCCCACCTGGGGCTTACGAGCAGTACTTC
TRBV29-1	TRBJ2-6	NA	20	NA	CSVERKPLAGAFSGANVLTF	TGCAGCGTTGAAAGAAAACCACTCGCCGGTGCATTCTCTGGGGCCAACGTCCTGACTTTC
TRBV7-2	TRBJ2-3	TRBD2	18	NA	CASSLARLAGGPSDTQYF	TGTGCCAGCAGCTTAGCGAGGCTAGCGGGGGGGCCGTCAGATACGCAGTATTTT
TRBV7-8	TRBJ1-4	TRBD1	15	NA	CASSLVGTGGEKLFF	TGTGCCAGCAGCTTAGTCGGGACAGGGGGTGAAAAACTGTTTTTT
TRBV7-2	TRBJ2-3	NA	14	NA	CASSLAGATDTQYF	TGTGCCAGCAGCTTAGCGGGGGCCACAGATACGCAGTATTTT
TRBV5-1	TRBJ2-7	NA	13	NA	CASSGQVSYEQYF	TGCGCCAGCAGCGGGCAGGTCTCCTACGAGCAGTACTTC
TRBV7-9	TRBJ2-3	TRBD2	15	NA	CASSLLAGGPDTQYF	TGTGCCAGCAGCCTCCTAGCGGGGGGGCCGGATACGCAGTATTTT
TRBV4-2	TRBJ2-7	NA	13	NA	CASSQDGTYEQYF	TGTGCCAGCAGCCAGGACGGGACCTACGAGCAGTACTTC
TRBV15	TRBJ1-2	NA	14	NA	CATSRDLTGYDYTF	TGTGCCACCAGCAGAGACCTCACAGGGTACGACTACACCTTC
TRBV29-1	TRBJ2-1	NA	15	NA	CSVPIGTSLRNEQFF	TGCAGCGTGCCCATTGGGACTTCTCTACGCAATGAGCAGTTCTTC
TRBV4-3	TRBJ1-5	NA	22	NA	CASSQVLPGAGLAAGTDQPQHF	TGCGCCAGCAGCCAAGTCCTACCCGGAGCGGGATTGGCGGCAGGGACCGATCAGCCCCAGCATTTT
TRBV28	TRBJ2-7	NA	16	NA	CASSSLPQLALHEQYF	TGTGCCAGCAGTTCCTTACCCCAACTAGCACTCCACGAGCAGTACTTC
TRBV7-9	TRBJ2-5	NA	13	NA	CASSSQGRETQYF	TGTGCCAGCAGCTCGCAGGGGAGAGAGACCCAGTACTTC
TRBV4-3	TRBJ1-5	NA	15	once	CASSQDRTVGQPQHF	TGCGCCAGCAGCCAAGATCGGACGGTCGGCCAGCCCCAGCATTTT
TRBV7-3	TRBJ2-3	NA	17	NA	CASSSLGPPMGPDTQYF	TGTGCCAGCAGCTCCCTGGGACCGCCAATGGGGCCAGATACGCAGTATTTT
TRBV7-8	TRBJ2-2	NA	13	NA	CASSSRWTGELFF	TGTGCCAGCAGCTCCCGGTGGACCGGGGAGCTGTTTTTT
TRBV7-9	TRBJ2-1	TRBD1	17	NA	CASSLSPGQGPLNEQFF	TGTGCCAGCAGCCTCTCACCGGGACAGGGTCCACTCAATGAGCAGTTCTTC
TRBV29-1	TRBJ2-3	TRBD1	14	NA	CSVEPGQGVDTQYF	TGCAGCGTTGAACCGGGACAGGGGGTAGATACGCAGTATTTT
TRBV7-2	TRBJ1-5	TRBD1	16	once	CASSPLRTGGNQPQHF	TGTGCCAGCAGCCCTCTACGGACAGGGGGCAATCAGCCCCAGCATTTT
TRBV6-5	TRBJ2-5	TRBD2	15	NA	CASSPVKRGQETQYF	TGTGCCAGCAGCCCCGTAAAGCGGGGCCAAGAGACCCAGTACTTC
TRBV10-3	TRBJ2-7	NA	14	NA	CAISESHPSLEQYF	TGTGCCATCAGTGAGTCCCACCCGTCCCTCGAGCAGTACTTC
TRBV10-3	TRBJ2-3	NA	15	NA	CAISAERGHTDTQYF	TGTGCCATCAGTGCAGAGCGGGGACACACAGATACGCAGTATTTT
TRBV9	TRBJ2-2	NA	12	NA	CASSPYTGELFF	TGTGCCAGCAGCCCCTACACCGGGGAGCTGTTTTTT
TRBV5-1	TRBJ2-7	TRBD2	20	NA	CASSLEWASGGKTPPFEQYF	TGCGCCAGCAGCTTGGAGTGGGCTAGCGGGGGGAAAACCCCTCCTTTCGAGCAGTACTTC
TRBV15	TRBJ2-3	TRBD2	16	NA	CATSRDRGGGTDTQYF	TGTGCCACCAGCAGAGATCGTGGCGGGGGGACAGATACGCAGTATTTT
TRBV4-3	TRBJ2-7	NA	14	NA	CASSQDKVSYEQYF	TGCGCCAGCAGCCAAGACAAGGTCTCCTACGAGCAGTACTTC
TRBV4-1	TRBJ2-7	NA	15	NA	CASSQDAGKSYEQYF	TGCGCCAGCAGCCAAGACGCGGGGAAGTCCTACGAGCAGTACTTC
TRBV7-2	TRBJ2-7	NA	15	NA	CASSLSSVGGYEQYF	TGTGCCAGCAGCTTAAGTAGCGTAGGCGGCTACGAGCAGTACTTC
TRBV7-9	TRBJ1-5	NA	16	NA	CASSPDGALSNQPQHF	TGTGCCAGCAGCCCCGATGGGGCCTTGAGCAATCAGCCCCAGCATTTT
TRBV6-4	TRBJ2-1	NA	13	once	CASSGHASNEQFF	TGTGCCAGCAGTGGTCACGCAAGCAATGAGCAGTTCTTC
TRBV7-6	TRBJ2-7	NA	14	NA	CASSLLQGPYEQYF	TGTGCCAGCAGCCTCCTACAGGGTCCCTACGAGCAGTACTTC
TRBV7-2	TRBJ1-4	TRBD1	15	NA	CASARGLGAGEKLFF	TGTGCCAGCGCTAGGGGGCTGGGGGCAGGGGAAAAACTGTTTTTT